Listed below are T cell receptor beta chains from one sample, sequenced in a study of CD8+ T cells in alopecia areata. Assay used: immunoSEQ multiplex PCR; TCRdb lists only in-frame clones, some missing. The sample includes 130,000 to 150,000 clones, about 90% seen only once; the top ten take about 15%. The sequencing used CD8+ T cells sorted from blood, collected at week 0. The receptors shown here come from a human donor with alopecia areata. The CDR3 runs from the conserved cysteine through the conserved F or W. D genes are given only for firm matches. A clone size is listed for some rows: how often the clone was seen (once, few, many), or a class if it is expanded.

d_gene: -; j_gene: TRBJ2-2; abundance: -; v_gene: TRBV29-1; len: 14; CDR3nt: TGCAGCGTCCCAGGGACATCTAACACCGGGGAGCTGTTTTTT; CDR3aa: CSVPGTSNTGELFF
d_gene: TRBD1; j_gene: TRBJ2-7; abundance: -; v_gene: TRBV19; len: 14; CDR3nt: TGTGCCAGTAGTATCGGGACAGGGCCCTACGAGCAGTACTTC; CDR3aa: CASSIGTGPYEQYF
d_gene: TRBD1; j_gene: TRBJ1-1; abundance: -; v_gene: TRBV7-2; len: 14; CDR3nt: TGTGCCAGCAGCCCGGGACAGAAGAACACTGAAGCTTTCTTT; CDR3aa: CASSPGQKNTEAFF
d_gene: TRBD1; j_gene: TRBJ2-7; abundance: -; v_gene: TRBV19; len: 15; CDR3nt: TGTGCCAGTAGTGGTTCAGGGGGCCTATCCTACGAGCAGTACTTC; CDR3aa: CASSGSGGLSYEQYF
d_gene: -; j_gene: TRBJ1-1; abundance: once; v_gene: TRBV4-1; len: 15; CDR3nt: TGCGCCAGCAGCCAAGAAGGGACATTGAACACTGAAGCTTTCTTT; CDR3aa: CASSQEGTLNTEAFF
d_gene: -; j_gene: TRBJ1-1; abundance: -; v_gene: TRBV9; len: 12; CDR3nt: TGTGCCAGCAGCCCTGCGGCGGGTGAAGCTTTCTTT; CDR3aa: CASSPAAGEAFF
d_gene: -; j_gene: TRBJ2-3; abundance: -; v_gene: TRBV21-1; len: 17; CDR3nt: TGTGCCAGCAGCAACGGGGGGGGACAGTCCTACACAGATACGCAGTATTTT; CDR3aa: CASSNGGGQSYTDTQYF
d_gene: TRBD2; j_gene: TRBJ2-7; abundance: -; v_gene: TRBV29-1; len: 15; CDR3nt: TGCAGCGTTCAGGATGGGACTAGCGGAATCTACGAGCAGTACTTC; CDR3aa: CSVQDGTSGIYEQYF
d_gene: TRBD1; j_gene: TRBJ2-7; abundance: -; v_gene: TRBV2; len: 16; CDR3nt: TGTGCCAGCATTCCCTTGGACAGGGGGCGTTCCTACGAGCAGTACTTC; CDR3aa: CASIPLDRGRSYEQYF
d_gene: -; j_gene: TRBJ1-2; abundance: -; v_gene: TRBV7-9; len: 16; CDR3nt: TGTGCCAGCAGACAGACCGATACAAACTGGGGCTATGGCTACACCTTC; CDR3aa: CASRQTDTNWGYGYTF
d_gene: -; j_gene: TRBJ2-3; abundance: once; v_gene: TRBV9; len: 16; CDR3nt: TGTGCCAGCAGCGTGACAGCGGGCGTTGGTACAGATACGCAGTATTTT; CDR3aa: CASSVTAGVGTDTQYF
d_gene: -; j_gene: TRBJ2-7; abundance: -; v_gene: TRBV19; len: 14; CDR3nt: TGTGCCAGTAGTATCCCGGGCAGCGCCTACGAGCAGTACTTC; CDR3aa: CASSIPGSAYEQYF
d_gene: -; j_gene: TRBJ2-7; abundance: -; v_gene: TRBV5-6; len: 14; CDR3nt: TGTGCCAGCAGCTTGGGCCTGCGGACCTACGAGCAGTACTTC; CDR3aa: CASSLGLRTYEQYF
d_gene: -; j_gene: TRBJ2-7; abundance: -; v_gene: TRBV7-9; len: 15; CDR3nt: TGTGCCAGCAGCCTGGCCCAGGGGAAGCTATACGAGCAGTACTTC; CDR3aa: CASSLAQGKLYEQYF
d_gene: TRBD2; j_gene: TRBJ2-4; abundance: -; v_gene: TRBV7-9; len: 15; CDR3nt: TGTGCCAGCAGCTTAGTGGGAGGGCCGATTAACATTCAGTACTTC; CDR3aa: CASSLVGGPINIQYF
d_gene: -; j_gene: TRBJ2-7; abundance: -; v_gene: TRBV27; len: 14; CDR3nt: TGTGCCAGCAGTTTATCGCAGGGGACCTACGAGCAGTACTTC; CDR3aa: CASSLSQGTYEQYF
d_gene: TRBD1; j_gene: TRBJ2-7; abundance: few; v_gene: TRBV2; len: 14; CDR3nt: TGTGCCAGCAGTCCCCCGGGACAGTCTTACGAGCAGTACTTC; CDR3aa: CASSPPGQSYEQYF
d_gene: TRBD1; j_gene: TRBJ2-3; abundance: -; v_gene: TRBV6-5; len: 14; CDR3nt: TGTGCCAGCAGTTACTGGACAGGGTATGATACGCAGTATTTT; CDR3aa: CASSYWTGYDTQYF
d_gene: -; j_gene: TRBJ2-1; abundance: once; v_gene: TRBV6-1; len: 14; CDR3nt: TGTGCCAGCTCCTGGCTAGGCCCATACAATGAGCAGTTCTTC; CDR3aa: CASSWLGPYNEQFF
d_gene: TRBD1; j_gene: TRBJ2-6; abundance: once; v_gene: TRBV5-5; len: 18; CDR3nt: TGTGCCAGCAGCTTTCAGGGGGCATTAGTTTCTGGGGCCAACGTCCTGACTTTC; CDR3aa: CASSFQGALVSGANVLTF
d_gene: TRBD2; j_gene: TRBJ2-3; abundance: -; v_gene: TRBV27; len: 16; CDR3nt: TGTGCCAGCAGTGTGCTAGCGGGAGCAGGGACAGATACGCAGTATTTT; CDR3aa: CASSVLAGAGTDTQYF
d_gene: -; j_gene: TRBJ1-6; abundance: -; v_gene: TRBV4-1; len: 15; CDR3nt: TGCGCCAGCAGCCAACAGGATCCCCTTAATTCACCCCTCCACTTT; CDR3aa: CASSQQDPLNSPLHF
d_gene: -; j_gene: TRBJ2-7; abundance: -; v_gene: TRBV7-9; len: 13; CDR3nt: TGTGCCAGCAGCTTTCCACCGACCTACGAGCAGTACTTC; CDR3aa: CASSFPPTYEQYF
d_gene: TRBD1; j_gene: TRBJ2-7; abundance: -; v_gene: TRBV2; len: 16; CDR3nt: TGTGCCAGCAGTGGTAGCCGGGACAGGGCTCCCTACGAGCAGTACTTC; CDR3aa: CASSGSRDRAPYEQYF
d_gene: -; j_gene: TRBJ2-7; abundance: -; v_gene: TRBV11-2; len: 15; CDR3nt: TGTGCCAGCAGCTTAGATAATAACAACGTCTACGAGCAGTACTTC; CDR3aa: CASSLDNNNVYEQYF
d_gene: -; j_gene: TRBJ2-7; abundance: -; v_gene: TRBV5-6; len: 11; CDR3nt: TGTGCCAGCAGCTTTGGAGCCGAGCAGTACTTC; CDR3aa: CASSFGAEQYF
d_gene: -; j_gene: TRBJ2-7; abundance: -; v_gene: TRBV6-1; len: 13; CDR3nt: TGTGCCAGCATCCCCGGGGGTTCCTACGAGCAGTACTTC; CDR3aa: CASIPGGSYEQYF
d_gene: TRBD2; j_gene: TRBJ2-1; abundance: -; v_gene: TRBV27; len: 15; CDR3nt: TGTGCCAGCAGGCCCGAAGCGGGGTCCTACAATGAGCAGTTCTTC; CDR3aa: CASRPEAGSYNEQFF
d_gene: -; j_gene: TRBJ2-2; abundance: -; v_gene: TRBV28; len: 16; CDR3nt: TGTGCCAGCAGTTTATGGAGGGGAAGGAGCACCGGGGAGCTGTTTTTT; CDR3aa: CASSLWRGRSTGELFF
d_gene: -; j_gene: TRBJ2-2; abundance: -; v_gene: TRBV10-3; len: 15; CDR3nt: TGTGCCATCAGTGTTACTACAGGCCCCACCGGGGAGCTGTTTTTT; CDR3aa: CAISVTTGPTGELFF
d_gene: -; j_gene: TRBJ1-1; abundance: -; v_gene: TRBV7-2; len: 12; CDR3nt: TGTGCCAGCATCGAAGGTCGGTATGAAGCTTTCTTT; CDR3aa: CASIEGRYEAFF
d_gene: TRBD1; j_gene: TRBJ2-1; abundance: -; v_gene: TRBV6-1; len: 15; CDR3nt: TGTGCCAGCAGTCAAGGCAGGGGGCCATACAATGAGCAGTTCTTC; CDR3aa: CASSQGRGPYNEQFF
d_gene: TRBD1; j_gene: TRBJ2-7; abundance: -; v_gene: TRBV27; len: 14; CDR3nt: TGTGCCAGCAACCCTGGCGACAGGGCTGGCGAGCAGTACTTC; CDR3aa: CASNPGDRAGEQYF
d_gene: -; j_gene: TRBJ2-1; abundance: -; v_gene: TRBV5-4; len: 17; CDR3nt: TGTGCCAGCAGCTTGGACGAGGGAGGGGGGGCCTACAATGAGCAGTTCTTC; CDR3aa: CASSLDEGGGAYNEQFF
d_gene: TRBD1; j_gene: TRBJ2-3; abundance: -; v_gene: TRBV9; len: 15; CDR3nt: TGTGCCAGCACCCCGTTAGGGGGCGCGACAGATACGCAGTATTTT; CDR3aa: CASTPLGGATDTQYF
d_gene: -; j_gene: TRBJ2-7; abundance: -; v_gene: TRBV7-9; len: 14; CDR3nt: TGTGCCAGCAGCTTAGCGTTTGGAACAGACGAGCAGTACTTC; CDR3aa: CASSLAFGTDEQYF
d_gene: TRBD2; j_gene: TRBJ2-1; abundance: -; v_gene: TRBV30; len: 14; CDR3nt: TGTGCCACGGCAGGGACTAGCCTTTACAATGAGCAGTTCTTC; CDR3aa: CATAGTSLYNEQFF
d_gene: -; j_gene: TRBJ2-3; abundance: -; v_gene: TRBV5-1; len: 14; CDR3nt: TGCGCCAGCAGCCGGACAGCTAGCACAGATACGCAGTATTTT; CDR3aa: CASSRTASTDTQYF
d_gene: TRBD2; j_gene: TRBJ2-1; abundance: once; v_gene: TRBV29-1; len: 15; CDR3nt: TGCAGCGTTGAAGATCCGGCTAGCGGGCTGAATGAGCAGTTCTTC; CDR3aa: CSVEDPASGLNEQFF
d_gene: -; j_gene: TRBJ2-7; abundance: -; v_gene: TRBV4-2; len: 17; CDR3nt: TGTGCCAGCAGCCAAGACCAGATAGTTTACAGCACCTACGAGCAGTACTTC; CDR3aa: CASSQDQIVYSTYEQYF
d_gene: -; j_gene: TRBJ2-7; abundance: -; v_gene: TRBV29-1; len: 14; CDR3nt: TGCAGCGTTGAAGATTTGGGGCAGGGCTACGAGCAGTACTTC; CDR3aa: CSVEDLGQGYEQYF
d_gene: TRBD2; j_gene: TRBJ2-7; abundance: -; v_gene: TRBV27; len: 15; CDR3nt: TGTGCCAGCAGTCCGGAACTAGCGGGAGCCTACGAGCAGTACTTC; CDR3aa: CASSPELAGAYEQYF
d_gene: TRBD1; j_gene: TRBJ2-1; abundance: -; v_gene: TRBV11-2; len: 16; CDR3nt: TGTGCCAGCAGCGGGGACAGGGCAAGCTCCTACAATGAGCAGTTCTTC; CDR3aa: CASSGDRASSYNEQFF
d_gene: -; j_gene: TRBJ2-7; abundance: -; v_gene: TRBV5-1; len: 14; CDR3nt: TGCGCCAGCAGCTGGAAGGACGGCCCCTACGAGCAGTACTTC; CDR3aa: CASSWKDGPYEQYF
d_gene: -; j_gene: TRBJ2-3; abundance: -; v_gene: TRBV27; len: 15; CDR3nt: TGTGCCAGCAGTTTAGCCAGACCAATCGGAGATACGCAGTATTTT; CDR3aa: CASSLARPIGDTQYF
d_gene: TRBD1; j_gene: TRBJ2-1; abundance: -; v_gene: TRBV27; len: 12; CDR3nt: TGTGCCAGCAGTTCGACAGGGAATGAGCAGTTCTTC; CDR3aa: CASSSTGNEQFF
d_gene: -; j_gene: TRBJ1-1; abundance: -; v_gene: TRBV15; len: 12; CDR3nt: TGTGCCACCAGCAGCCGGGGCACTGAAGCTTTCTTT; CDR3aa: CATSSRGTEAFF
d_gene: -; j_gene: TRBJ2-3; abundance: -; v_gene: TRBV30; len: 12; CDR3nt: TGTGCCTGGAGTGTACTGGGGGATACGCAGTATTTT; CDR3aa: CAWSVLGDTQYF
d_gene: TRBD1; j_gene: TRBJ2-5; abundance: -; v_gene: TRBV5-6; len: 15; CDR3nt: TGTGCCAGCAGCGCCGCGACAGGGGGCAGGGAGACCCAGTACTTC; CDR3aa: CASSAATGGRETQYF
d_gene: -; j_gene: TRBJ2-3; abundance: -; v_gene: TRBV9; len: 13; CDR3nt: TGTGCCAGCAGCGTAGGCGCCACAGATACGCAGTATTTT; CDR3aa: CASSVGATDTQYF
d_gene: -; j_gene: TRBJ2-3; abundance: -; v_gene: TRBV11-2; len: 15; CDR3nt: TGTGCCAGCAGCTTACTTTTCCGGGACACCCATGAGCAGTATTTT; CDR3aa: CASSLLFRDTHEQYF